This T cell receptor beta chain derives from a study of blood T cell repertoires in COVID-19. Study information: Donors in the United States, Italy and Spain gave samples during acute or convalescent COVID-19.

Sequenced by immunoSEQ multiplex PCR; TCRdb stores in-frame clones only, minus some. The sample carries 150,000 or so clones, over 75% recorded once. Trimming shortened V by 6 bases and J by 6 bases, and 12 bases separated the two germline ends. The CDR3 is 13 amino acids. The V gene's germline CDR1 is LNHDA and CDR2 SQIVND (reference sequence). This chain joins TRBV19 and TRBJ1-5; a possible D gene is TRBD1 (6 bases). This receptor was obtained from a human donor in a cohort sampled during active COVID-19. Sequenced sample: peripheral blood. The CDR3 reads CASSPGEGQPQHF. The CDR3 coding sequence is TGTGCCAGTAGCCCAGGGGAGGGTCAGCCCCAGCATTTT.